This TCR beta chain was recovered during a study of T-cell memory formation after mild COVID-19. CDR3 size: 13 residues. Per germline, CDR1 SGHTA and CDR2 FQGNSA. The V gene lost 3 bases and the J gene lost 0 bases, with 6 bases spanning the gap. This clonotype was detected ten times or more. In TCRdb, the 5' RACE reads were re-called with MiXCR into one record per CDR3 protein. The sample lists around 300,000 distinct CDR3 sequences, roughly a fifth occurring once. The source is a young man who had mild COVID-19 (a few samples of this study predate the infection). Cell type and time point are not known. Material: PBMCs or a T cell subset sorted from them (not recorded which). This chain links TRBV7-2 with TRBJ2-7; D may be TRBD2 (6 bases). The CDR3 DNA is TGTGCCAGCAGCTTGACTAGCTCCTACGAGCAGTACTTC. Amino acids: CASSLTSSYEQYF.